This T cell receptor beta chain emerged from a study of T cells in Graves' hyperthyroidism and ophthalmopathy. Study background: The authors collected peripheral blood at initial diagnosis, before any treatment.

Study-wide findings and caveats: A model built on 13 V-J features separated ophthalmopathy from stable hyperthyroidism.

Hyperthyroidism had been newly diagnosed in patients aged 18 to 65, and its duration was under 2 months. As concerns this clonotype: Its matching antigen is unknown. A much larger clone differs from this one at a single base, so this may be a read error.

It was RNA transcripts that yielded the amplified TCR beta CDR3 regions. The study used the HTBI primer set for a first-round RT-PCR of the TCR CDR3. TCRdb reprocessed the multiplex PCR reads with MiXCR, giving one entry per CDR3 protein. This table has approximately 640,000 distinct CDR3 sequences, about 16% appearing once. Germline trimming cut 6 bases from V and 3 bases from J; bases unmatched to any gene: 7. The CDR3 sequence is 14 residues long. The material sequenced was blood. This chain joins TRBV12-3 or TRBV12-4 and TRBJ2-5; 7 bases align to TRBD1. The receptor was isolated from a woman in her 30s with Graves' hyperthyroidism. The CDR3 here is CASSPGTAKETQYF. For the CDR3, the DNA is TGTGCCAGCAGCCCTGGGACAGCGAAAGAGACCCAGTACTTC.